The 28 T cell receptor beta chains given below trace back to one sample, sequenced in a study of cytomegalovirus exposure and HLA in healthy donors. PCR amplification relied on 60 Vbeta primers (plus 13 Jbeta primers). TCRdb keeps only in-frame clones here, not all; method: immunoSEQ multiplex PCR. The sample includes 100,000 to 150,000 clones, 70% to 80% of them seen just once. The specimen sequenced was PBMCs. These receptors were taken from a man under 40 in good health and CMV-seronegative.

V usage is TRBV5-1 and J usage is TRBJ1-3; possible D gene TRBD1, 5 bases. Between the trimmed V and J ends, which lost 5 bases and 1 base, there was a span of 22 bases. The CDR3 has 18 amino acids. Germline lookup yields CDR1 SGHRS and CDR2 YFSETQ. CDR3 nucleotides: TGCGCCAGCAGTCCGGCGGGACTCCCGCCAGATTCTGGAAACACCATATATTTT. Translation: CASSPAGLPPDSGNTIYF.

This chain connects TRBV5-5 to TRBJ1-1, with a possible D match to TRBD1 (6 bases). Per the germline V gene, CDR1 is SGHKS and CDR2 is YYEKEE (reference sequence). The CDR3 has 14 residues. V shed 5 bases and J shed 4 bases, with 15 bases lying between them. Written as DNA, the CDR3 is TGTGCCAGCAGAGGGGGGGGCCGTGGCACTGAAGCTTTCTTT. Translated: CASRGGGRGTEAFF. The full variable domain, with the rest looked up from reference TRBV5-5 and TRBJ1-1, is DAGVTQSPTHLIKTRGQQVTLRCSPISGHKSVSWYQQVLGQGPQFIFQYYEKEERGRGNFPDRFSARQFPNYSSELNVNALLLGDSALYLCASRGGGRGTEAFFGQGTRLTVV.

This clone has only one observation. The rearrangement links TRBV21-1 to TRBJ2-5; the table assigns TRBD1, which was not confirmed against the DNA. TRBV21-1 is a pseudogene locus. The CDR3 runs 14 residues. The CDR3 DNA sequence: TGTGCCAGCAGCAAAGACAGGAGCCAAGAGACCCAGTACTTC. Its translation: CASSKDRSQETQYF.

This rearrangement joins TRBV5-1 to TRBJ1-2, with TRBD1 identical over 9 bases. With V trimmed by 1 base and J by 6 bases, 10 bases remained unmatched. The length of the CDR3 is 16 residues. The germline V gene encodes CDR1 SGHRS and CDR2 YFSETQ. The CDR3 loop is CASSLHPLDRGNGYTF. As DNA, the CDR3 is TGCGCCAGCAGCTTGCATCCACTGGACAGGGGTAATGGCTACACCTTC.

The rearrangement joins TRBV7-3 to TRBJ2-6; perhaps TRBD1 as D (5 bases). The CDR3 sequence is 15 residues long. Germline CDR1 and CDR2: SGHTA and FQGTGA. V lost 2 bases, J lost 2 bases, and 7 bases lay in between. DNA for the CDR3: TGTGCCAGCAGCTTACAGGGCCCTGGGGCCAACGTCCTGACTTTC. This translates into CASSLQGPGANVLTF. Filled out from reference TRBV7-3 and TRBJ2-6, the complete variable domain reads GAGVSQTPSNKVTEKGKYVELRCDPISGHTALYWYRQSLGQGPEFLIYFQGTGAADDSGLPNDRFFAVRPEGSVSTLKIQRTERGDSAVYLCASSLQGPGANVLTFGAGSRLTVL.

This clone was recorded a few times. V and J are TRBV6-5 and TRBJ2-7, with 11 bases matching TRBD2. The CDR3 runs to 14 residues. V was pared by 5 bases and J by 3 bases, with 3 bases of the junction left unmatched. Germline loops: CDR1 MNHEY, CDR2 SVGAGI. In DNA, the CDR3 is TGTGCCAGCAGTCGAACTAGCGGGGGCTACGAGCAGTACTTC. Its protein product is CASSRTSGGYEQYF.

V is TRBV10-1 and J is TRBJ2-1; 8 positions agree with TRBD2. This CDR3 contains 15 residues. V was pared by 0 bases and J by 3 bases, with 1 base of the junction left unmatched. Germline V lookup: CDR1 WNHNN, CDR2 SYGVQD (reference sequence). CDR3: CASSESGLDYNEQFF. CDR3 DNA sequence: TGCGCCAGCAGTGAGTCGGGACTAGACTACAATGAGCAGTTCTTC.

The CDR3 spells CASSAAGTGALYGYTF. CDR3 coding DNA: TGTGCCAGTAGTGCTGCCGGGACAGGGGCTTTATATGGCTACACCTTC. This rearrangement joins TRBV19 to TRBJ1-2; 10 nucleotides agree with TRBD1. Germline CDR1 is LNHDA and CDR2 is SQIVND (reference sequence). V lost 5 bases to trimming and J lost 5 bases; unmatched junction nucleotides: 11. The CDR3 contains 16 residues.

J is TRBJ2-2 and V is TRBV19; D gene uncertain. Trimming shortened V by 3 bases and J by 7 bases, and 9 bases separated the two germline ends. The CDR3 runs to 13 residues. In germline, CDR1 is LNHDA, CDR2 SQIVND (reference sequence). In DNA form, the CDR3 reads TGTGCCAGTAGTATTTCCCTCCGCGGGGAGCTGTTTTTT. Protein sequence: CASSISLRGELFF.

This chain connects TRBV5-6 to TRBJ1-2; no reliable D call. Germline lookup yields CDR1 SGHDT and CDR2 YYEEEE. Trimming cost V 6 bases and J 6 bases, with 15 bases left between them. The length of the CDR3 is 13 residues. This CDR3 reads CASKSTNRDGYTF. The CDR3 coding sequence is TGTGCCAGCAAATCTACTAACCGGGATGGCTACACCTTC.

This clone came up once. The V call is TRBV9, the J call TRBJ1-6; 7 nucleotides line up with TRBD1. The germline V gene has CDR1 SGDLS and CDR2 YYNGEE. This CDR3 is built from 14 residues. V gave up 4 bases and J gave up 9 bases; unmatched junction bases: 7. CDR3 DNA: TGTGCCAGCAGCCCAGACAGGGTGGGTTCACCCCTCCACTTT. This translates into CASSPDRVGSPLHF.

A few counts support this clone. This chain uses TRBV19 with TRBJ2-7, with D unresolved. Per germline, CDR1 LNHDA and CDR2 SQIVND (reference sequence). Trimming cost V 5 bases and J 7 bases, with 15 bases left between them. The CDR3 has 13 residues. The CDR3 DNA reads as TGTGCCAGTAGTTTGGGCCCAGTGGGTGAGCAGTACTTC. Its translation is CASSLGPVGEQYF.

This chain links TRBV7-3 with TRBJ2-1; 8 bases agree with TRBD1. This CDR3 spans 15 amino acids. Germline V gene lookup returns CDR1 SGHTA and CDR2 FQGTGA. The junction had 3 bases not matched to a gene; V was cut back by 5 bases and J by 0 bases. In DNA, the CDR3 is TGTGCCAGCAGCCTAGACAGGGGCTCCTACAATGAGCAGTTCTTC. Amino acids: CASSLDRGSYNEQFF.

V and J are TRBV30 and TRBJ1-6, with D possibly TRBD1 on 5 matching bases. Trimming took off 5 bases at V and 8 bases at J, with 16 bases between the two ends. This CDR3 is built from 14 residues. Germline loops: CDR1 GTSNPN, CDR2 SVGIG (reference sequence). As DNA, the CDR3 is TGTGCCTGGTCTTATCCGGGGACTTATTCACCCCTCCACTTT. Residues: CAWSYPGTYSPLHF. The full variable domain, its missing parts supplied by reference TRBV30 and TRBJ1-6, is SQTIHQWPATLVQPVGSPLSLECTVEGTSNPNLYWYRQAAGRGLQLLFYSVGIGQISSEVPQNLSASRPQDRQFILSSKKLLLSDSGFYLCAWSYPGTYSPLHFGNGTRLTVT.

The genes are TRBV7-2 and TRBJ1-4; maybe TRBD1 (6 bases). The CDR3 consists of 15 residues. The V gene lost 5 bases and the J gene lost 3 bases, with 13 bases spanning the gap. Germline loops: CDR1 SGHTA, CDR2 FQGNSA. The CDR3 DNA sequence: TGTGCCAGCAGCCCCCAGGGGCTGGCTAATGAAAAACTGTTTTTT. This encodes CASSPQGLANEKLFF.

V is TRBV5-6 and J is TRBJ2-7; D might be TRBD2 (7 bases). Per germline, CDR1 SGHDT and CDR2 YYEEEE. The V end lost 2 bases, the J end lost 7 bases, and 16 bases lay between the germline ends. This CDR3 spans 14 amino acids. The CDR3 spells CASSFGGGVLEQYF. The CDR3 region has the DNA TGTGCCAGCAGCTTCGGAGGGGGGGTGCTGGAGCAGTACTTC.

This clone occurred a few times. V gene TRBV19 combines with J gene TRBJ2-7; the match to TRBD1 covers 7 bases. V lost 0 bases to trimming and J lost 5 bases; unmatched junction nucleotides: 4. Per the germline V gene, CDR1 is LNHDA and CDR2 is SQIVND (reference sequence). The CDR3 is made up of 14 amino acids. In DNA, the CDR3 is TGTGCCAGTAGTATAGAGAGGGGGCGCGACGAGCAGTACTTC. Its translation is CASSIERGRDEQYF.

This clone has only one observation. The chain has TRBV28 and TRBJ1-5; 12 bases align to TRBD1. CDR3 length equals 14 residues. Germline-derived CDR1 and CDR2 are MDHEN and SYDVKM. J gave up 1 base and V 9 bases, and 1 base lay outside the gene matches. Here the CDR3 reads CASGTGGSNQPQHF. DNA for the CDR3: TGTGCCAGTGGGACAGGGGGCAGCAATCAGCCCCAGCATTTT.

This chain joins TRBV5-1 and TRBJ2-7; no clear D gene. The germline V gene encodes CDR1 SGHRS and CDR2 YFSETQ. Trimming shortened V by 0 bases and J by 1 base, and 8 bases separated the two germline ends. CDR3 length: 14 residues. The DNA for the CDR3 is TGCGCCAGCAGCTTGGGGTTAGATTCCTACGAGCAGTACTTC. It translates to CASSLGLDSYEQYF. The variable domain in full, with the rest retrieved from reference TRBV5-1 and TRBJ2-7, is KAGVTQTPRYLIKTRGQQVTLSCSPISGHRSVSWYQQTPGQGLQFLFEYFSETQRNKGNFPGRFSGRQFSNSRSEMNVSTLELGDSALYLCASSLGLDSYEQYFGPGTRLTVT.

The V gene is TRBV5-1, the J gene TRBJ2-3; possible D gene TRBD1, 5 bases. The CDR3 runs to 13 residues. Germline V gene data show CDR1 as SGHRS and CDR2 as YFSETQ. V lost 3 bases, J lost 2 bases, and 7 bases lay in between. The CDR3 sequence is CASSSQDTDTQYF. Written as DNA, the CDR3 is TGCGCCAGCAGCTCACAGGACACAGATACGCAGTATTTT.

The CDR3 reads CASSHEQVSYEQYF. The CDR3, as DNA: TGTGCCAGCAGTCATGAACAGGTATCCTACGAGCAGTACTTC. The chain joins TRBV28 to TRBJ2-7; D may be TRBD1 (5 bases). The CDR3 length is 14 residues. Trimming took 5 bases from V and 1 from J, leaving 12 bases between them. Germline V gene data show CDR1 as MDHEN and CDR2 as SYDVKM.

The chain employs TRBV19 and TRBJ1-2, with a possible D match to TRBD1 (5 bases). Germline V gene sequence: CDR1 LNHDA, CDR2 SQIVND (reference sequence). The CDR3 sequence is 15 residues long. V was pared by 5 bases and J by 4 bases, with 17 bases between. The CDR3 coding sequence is TGTGCCAGTAGTCCTGACCTGACGGGACTCTATGGCTACACCTTC. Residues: CASSPDLTGLYGYTF.

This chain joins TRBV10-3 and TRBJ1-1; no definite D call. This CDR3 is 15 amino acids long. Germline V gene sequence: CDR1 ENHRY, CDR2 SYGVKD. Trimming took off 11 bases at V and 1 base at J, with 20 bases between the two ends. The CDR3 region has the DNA TGTGCCGCTAACACCCCGACACGGCCGAACACTGAAGCTTTCTTT. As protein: CAANTPTRPNTEAFF.

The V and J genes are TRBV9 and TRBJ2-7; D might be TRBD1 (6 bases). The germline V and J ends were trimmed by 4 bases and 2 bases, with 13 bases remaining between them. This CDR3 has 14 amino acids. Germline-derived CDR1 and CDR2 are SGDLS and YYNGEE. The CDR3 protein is CASSQRQDPYEQYF. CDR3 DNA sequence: TGTGCCAGCAGCCAAAGACAGGACCCCTACGAGCAGTACTTC. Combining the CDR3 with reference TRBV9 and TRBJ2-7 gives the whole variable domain DSGVTQTPKHLITATGQRVTLRCSPRSGDLSVYWYQQSLDQGLQFLIQYYNGEERAKGNILERFSAQQFPDLHSELNLSSLELGDSALYFCASSQRQDPYEQYFGPGTRLTVT.

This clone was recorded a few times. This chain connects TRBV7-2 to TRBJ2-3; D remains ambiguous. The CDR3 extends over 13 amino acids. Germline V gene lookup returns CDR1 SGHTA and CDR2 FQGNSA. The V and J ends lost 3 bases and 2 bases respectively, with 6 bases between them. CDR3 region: CASSFRDTDTQYF. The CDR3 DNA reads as TGTGCCAGCAGCTTTCGAGACACAGATACGCAGTATTTT.

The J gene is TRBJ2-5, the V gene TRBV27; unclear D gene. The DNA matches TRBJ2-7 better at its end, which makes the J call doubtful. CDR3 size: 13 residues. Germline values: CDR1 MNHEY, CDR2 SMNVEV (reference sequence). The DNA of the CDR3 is TGTGCCAGCAGCTCCGGCGGTCCCTACGAGCAGTACTTC. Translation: CASSSGGPYEQYF.

CDR3 nucleotides: TGCGCCAGCAGCTCGATGACAGGGGAGAACACTGAAGCTTTCTTT. Amino acids: CASSSMTGENTEAFF. The chain combines TRBV5-1 with TRBJ1-1; 8 bases line up with TRBD1. V was pared by 3 bases and J by 1 base, with 5 bases of the junction left unmatched. The CDR3 extends over 15 amino acids. Per the germline V gene, CDR1 is SGHRS and CDR2 is YFSETQ.

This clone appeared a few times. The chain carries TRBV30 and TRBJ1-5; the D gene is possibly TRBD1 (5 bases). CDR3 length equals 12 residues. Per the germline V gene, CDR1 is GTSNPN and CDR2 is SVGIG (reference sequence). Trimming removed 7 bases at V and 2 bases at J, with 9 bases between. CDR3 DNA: TGTGCCTTTAAGACAGGCAATCAGCCCCAGCATTTT. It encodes CAFKTGNQPQHF. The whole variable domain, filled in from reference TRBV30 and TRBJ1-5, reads SQTIHQWPATLVQPVGSPLSLECTVEGTSNPNLYWYRQAAGRGLQLLFYSVGIGQISSEVPQNLSASRPQDRQFILSSKKLLLSDSGFYLCAFKTGNQPQHFGDGTRLSIL.